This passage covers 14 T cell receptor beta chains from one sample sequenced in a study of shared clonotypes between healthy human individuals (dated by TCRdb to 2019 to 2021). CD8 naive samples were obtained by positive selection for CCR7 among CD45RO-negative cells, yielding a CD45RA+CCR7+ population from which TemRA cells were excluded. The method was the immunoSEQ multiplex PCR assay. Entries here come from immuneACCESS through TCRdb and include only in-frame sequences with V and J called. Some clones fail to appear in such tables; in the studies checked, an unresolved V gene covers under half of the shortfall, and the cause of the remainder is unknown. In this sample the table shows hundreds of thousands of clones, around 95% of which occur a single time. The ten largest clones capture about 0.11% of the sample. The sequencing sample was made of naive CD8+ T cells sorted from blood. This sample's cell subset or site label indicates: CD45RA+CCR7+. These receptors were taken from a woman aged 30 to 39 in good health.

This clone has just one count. The CDR3: CSARQGITEAFF. The CDR3 DNA reads TGCAGCGCTCGGCAGGGGATCACTGAAGCTTTCTTT. The genes are TRBV29-1 and TRBJ1-1; D is possibly TRBD1 (6 bases). The CDR3 consists of 12 residues. V was pared by 7 bases and J by 4 bases, with 13 bases between. Germline CDR1 reads SQVTM; CDR2 reads ANQGSEA. The whole variable domain, filled in from reference TRBV29-1 and TRBJ1-1, reads SAVISQKPSRDICQRGTSLTIQCQVDSQVTMMFWYRQQPGQSLTLIATANQGSEATYESGFVIDKFPISRPNLTFSTLTVSNMSPEDSSIYLCSARQGITEAFFGQGTRLTVV.

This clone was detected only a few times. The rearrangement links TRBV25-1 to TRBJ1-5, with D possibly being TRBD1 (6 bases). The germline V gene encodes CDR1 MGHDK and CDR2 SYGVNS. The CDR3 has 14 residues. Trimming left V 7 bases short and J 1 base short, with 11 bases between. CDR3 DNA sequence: TGTGCCAGCAATGATACAGGGAGCAATCAGCCCCAGCATTTT. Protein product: CASNDTGSNQPQHF. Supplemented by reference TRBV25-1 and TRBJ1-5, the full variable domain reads EADIYQTPRYLVIGTGKKITLECSQTMGHDKMYWYQQDPGMELHLIHYSYGVNSTEKGDLSSESTVSRIRTEHFPLTLESARPSHTSQYLCASNDTGSNQPQHFGDGTRLSIL.

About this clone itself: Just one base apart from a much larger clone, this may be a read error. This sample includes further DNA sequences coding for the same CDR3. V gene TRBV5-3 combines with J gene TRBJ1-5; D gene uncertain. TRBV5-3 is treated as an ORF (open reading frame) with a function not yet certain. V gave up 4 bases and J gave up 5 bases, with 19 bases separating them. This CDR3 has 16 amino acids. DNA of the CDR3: TGTGCCAGAAGCCTAACACCAGTTTTAGGGCATCAGCCCCAGCATTTT. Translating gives CARSLTPVLGHQPQHF.

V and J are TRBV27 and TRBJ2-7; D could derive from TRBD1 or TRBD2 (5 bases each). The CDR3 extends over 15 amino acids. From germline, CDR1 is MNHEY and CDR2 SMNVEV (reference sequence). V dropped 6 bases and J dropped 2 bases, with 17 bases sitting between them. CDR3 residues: CASSPVKRGPYEQYF. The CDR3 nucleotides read TGTGCCAGCAGCCCCGTTAAGAGGGGCCCCTACGAGCAGTACTTC.

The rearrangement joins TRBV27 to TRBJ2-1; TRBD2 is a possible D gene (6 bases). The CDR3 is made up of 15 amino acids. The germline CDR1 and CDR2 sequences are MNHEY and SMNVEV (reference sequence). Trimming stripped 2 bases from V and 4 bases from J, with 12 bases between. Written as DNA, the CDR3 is TGTGCCAGCAGTTTAAGACTAGTGGGGTACAATGAGCAGTTCTTC. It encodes CASSLRLVGYNEQFF.

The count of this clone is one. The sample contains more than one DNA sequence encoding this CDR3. The CDR3, as DNA: TGTGCCAGCAGTAAAACAGGGGGGAACACTGAAGCTTTCTTT. It yields the protein CASSKTGGNTEAFF. The gene calls are TRBV27 and TRBJ1-1, with 8 bases identical to TRBD1. The V gene end was trimmed by 5 bases and the J gene end by 1 base; junction bases not matched to a gene: 3. The V gene's germline CDR1 is MNHEY and CDR2 SMNVEV (reference sequence). This CDR3 has 14 residues.

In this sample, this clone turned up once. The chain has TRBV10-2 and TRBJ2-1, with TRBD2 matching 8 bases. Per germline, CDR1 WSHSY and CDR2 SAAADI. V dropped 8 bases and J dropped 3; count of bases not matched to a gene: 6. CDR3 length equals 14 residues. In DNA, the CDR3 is TGCGCCAGCGGGAGCGGGAGACTCTACAATGAGCAGTTCTTC. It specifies CASGSGRLYNEQFF.

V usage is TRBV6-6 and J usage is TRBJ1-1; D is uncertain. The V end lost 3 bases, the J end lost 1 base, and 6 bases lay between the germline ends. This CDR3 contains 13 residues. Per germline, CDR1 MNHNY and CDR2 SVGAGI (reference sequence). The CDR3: CASSYGPNTEAFF. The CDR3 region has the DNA TGTGCCAGCAGTTATGGTCCGAACACTGAAGCTTTCTTT.

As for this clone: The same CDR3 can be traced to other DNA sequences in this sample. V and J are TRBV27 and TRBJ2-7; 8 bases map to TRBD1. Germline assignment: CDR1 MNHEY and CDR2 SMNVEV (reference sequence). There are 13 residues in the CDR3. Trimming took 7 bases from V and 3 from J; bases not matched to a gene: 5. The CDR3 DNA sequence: TGTGCCAGCACCCCGGGGACAGGCTACGAGCAGTACTTC. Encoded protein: CASTPGTGYEQYF.

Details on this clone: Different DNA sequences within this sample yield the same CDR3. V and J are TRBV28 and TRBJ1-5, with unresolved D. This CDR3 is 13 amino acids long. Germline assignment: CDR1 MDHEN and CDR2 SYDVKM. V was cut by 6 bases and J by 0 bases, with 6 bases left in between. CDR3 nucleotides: TGTGCCAGCAGCCTTTATAGCAATCAGCCCCAGCATTTT. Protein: CASSLYSNQPQHF.

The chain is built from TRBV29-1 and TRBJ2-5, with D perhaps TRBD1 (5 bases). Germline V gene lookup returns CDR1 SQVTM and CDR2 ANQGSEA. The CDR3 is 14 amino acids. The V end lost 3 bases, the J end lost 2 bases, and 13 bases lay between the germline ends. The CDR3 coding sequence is TGCAGCGTTGATGTAGGTCGACAGCAAGAGACCCAGTACTTC. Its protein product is CSVDVGRQQETQYF.

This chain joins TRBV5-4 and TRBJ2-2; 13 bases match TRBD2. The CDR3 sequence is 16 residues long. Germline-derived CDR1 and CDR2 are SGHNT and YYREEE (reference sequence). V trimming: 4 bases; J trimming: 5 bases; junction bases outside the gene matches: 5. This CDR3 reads CASSTGLAGVTGELFF. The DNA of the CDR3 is TGTGCCAGCAGCACCGGACTAGCGGGAGTGACCGGGGAGCTGTTTTTT.

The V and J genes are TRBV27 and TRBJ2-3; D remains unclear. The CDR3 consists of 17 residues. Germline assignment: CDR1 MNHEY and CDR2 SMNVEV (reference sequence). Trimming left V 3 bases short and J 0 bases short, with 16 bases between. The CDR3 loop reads CASSFLSGPASTDTQYF. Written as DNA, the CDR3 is TGTGCCAGCAGTTTCTTGTCGGGCCCGGCCAGCACAGATACGCAGTATTTT.

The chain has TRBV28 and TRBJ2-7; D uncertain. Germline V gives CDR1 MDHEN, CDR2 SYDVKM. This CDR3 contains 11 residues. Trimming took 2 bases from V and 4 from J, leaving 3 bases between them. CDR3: CASSLRYEQYF. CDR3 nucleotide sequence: TGTGCCAGCAGTTTACGGTACGAGCAGTACTTC.